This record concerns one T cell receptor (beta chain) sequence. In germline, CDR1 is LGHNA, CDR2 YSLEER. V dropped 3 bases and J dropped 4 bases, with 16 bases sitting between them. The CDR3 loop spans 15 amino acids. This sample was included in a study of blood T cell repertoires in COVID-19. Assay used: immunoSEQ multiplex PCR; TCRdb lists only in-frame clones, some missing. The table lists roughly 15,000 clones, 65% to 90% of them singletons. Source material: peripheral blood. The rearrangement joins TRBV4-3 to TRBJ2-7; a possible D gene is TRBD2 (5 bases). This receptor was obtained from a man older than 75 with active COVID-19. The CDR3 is CASSQDWGWGYEQYF. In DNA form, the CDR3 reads TGCGCCAGCAGCCAGGACTGGGGATGGGGATACGAGCAGTACTTC.